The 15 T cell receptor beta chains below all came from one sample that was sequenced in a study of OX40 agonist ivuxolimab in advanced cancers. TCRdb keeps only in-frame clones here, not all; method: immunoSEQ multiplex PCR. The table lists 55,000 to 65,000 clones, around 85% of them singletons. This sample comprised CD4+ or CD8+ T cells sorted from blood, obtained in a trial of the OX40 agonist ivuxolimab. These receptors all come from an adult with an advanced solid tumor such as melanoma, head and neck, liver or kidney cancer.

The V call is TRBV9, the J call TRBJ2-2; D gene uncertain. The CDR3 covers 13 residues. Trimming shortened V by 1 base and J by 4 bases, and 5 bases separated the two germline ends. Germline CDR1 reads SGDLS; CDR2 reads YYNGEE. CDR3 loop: CASSVIVTGELFF. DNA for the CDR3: TGTGCCAGCAGCGTAATCGTCACCGGGGAGCTGTTTTTT. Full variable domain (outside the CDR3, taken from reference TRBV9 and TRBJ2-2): DSGVTQTPKHLITATGQRVTLRCSPRSGDLSVYWYQQSLDQGLQFLIQYYNGEERAKGNILERFSAQQFPDLHSELNLSSLELGDSALYFCASSVIVTGELFFGEGSRLTVL.

This chain's CDR3 is CASSRALGFGNTIYF. CDR3 in DNA: TGTGCCAGCAGCCGGGCCCTAGGCTTTGGAAACACCATATATTTT. J is TRBJ1-3 and V is TRBV6-1; D is undetermined. CDR1 MNHNS and CDR2 SASEGT come from the germline V gene. There are 15 residues in the CDR3. Between the trimmed V and J ends, which lost 6 bases and 3 bases, there was a span of 15 bases.

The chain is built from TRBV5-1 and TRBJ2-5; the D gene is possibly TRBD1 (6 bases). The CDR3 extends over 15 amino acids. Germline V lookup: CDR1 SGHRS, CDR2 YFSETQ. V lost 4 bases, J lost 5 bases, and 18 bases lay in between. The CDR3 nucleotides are TGCGCCAGCAGCCCGGGTGGGGGCGGTCAGGAGACCCAGTACTTC. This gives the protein CASSPGGGGQETQYF.

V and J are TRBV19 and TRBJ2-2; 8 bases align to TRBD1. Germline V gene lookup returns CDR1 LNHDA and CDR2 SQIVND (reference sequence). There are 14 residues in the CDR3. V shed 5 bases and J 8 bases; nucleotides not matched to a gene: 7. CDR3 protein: CASSSDRGRGELFF. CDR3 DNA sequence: TGTGCCAGTAGTTCAGACAGGGGTAGAGGGGAGCTGTTTTTT.

The CDR3 protein is CASSDAPGGGTDTQYF. DNA for the CDR3: TGTGCCAGCAGTGACGCTCCGGGAGGAGGTACAGATACGCAGTATTTT. This chain joins TRBV6-4 and TRBJ2-3, with 7 bases identical to TRBD2. Per germline, CDR1 MRHNA and CDR2 SNTAGT. CDR3 length: 16 amino acids. Losses at the gene ends were 2 bases for V and 3 bases for J; bases not matched to a gene: 8.

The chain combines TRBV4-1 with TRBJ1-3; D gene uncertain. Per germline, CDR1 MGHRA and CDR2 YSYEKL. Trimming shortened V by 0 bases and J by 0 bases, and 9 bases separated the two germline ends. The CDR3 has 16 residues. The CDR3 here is CASSQDILGSGNTIYF. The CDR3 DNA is TGCGCCAGCAGCCAAGATATATTGGGCTCTGGAAACACCATATATTTT.

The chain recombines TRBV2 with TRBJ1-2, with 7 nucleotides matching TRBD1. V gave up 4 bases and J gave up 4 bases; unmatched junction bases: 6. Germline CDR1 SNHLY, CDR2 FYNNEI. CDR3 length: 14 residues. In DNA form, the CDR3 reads TGTGCCAGCAGTGTTTCAGGGGGGGTCTATGGCTACACCTTC. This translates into CASSVSGGVYGYTF.

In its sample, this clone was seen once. The CDR3 nucleotides are TGTGCCAGCAGCCGTGACAGGGGAGGCTACAATGAGCAGTTCTTC. Protein sequence: CASSRDRGGYNEQFF. V and J are TRBV28 and TRBJ2-1, with 8 bases identical to TRBD1. The V and J ends lost 6 bases and 3 bases, in that order; junction bases with no gene match: 7. The germline gives CDR1 MDHEN, CDR2 SYDVKM. The CDR3 totals 15 residues. The full variable domain, with the rest looked up from reference TRBV28 and TRBJ2-1, is DVKVTQSSRYLVKRTGEKVFLECVQDMDHENMFWYRQDPGLGLRLIYFSYDVKMKEKGDIPEGYSVSREKKERFSLILESASTNQTSMYLCASSRDRGGYNEQFFGPGTRLTVL.

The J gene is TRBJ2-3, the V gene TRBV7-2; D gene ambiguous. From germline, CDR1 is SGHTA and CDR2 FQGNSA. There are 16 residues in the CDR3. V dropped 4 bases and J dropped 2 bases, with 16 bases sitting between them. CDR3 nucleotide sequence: TGTGCCAGCAGCTCTTACTACAGCCATCTCACAGATACGCAGTATTTT. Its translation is CASSSYYSHLTDTQYF.

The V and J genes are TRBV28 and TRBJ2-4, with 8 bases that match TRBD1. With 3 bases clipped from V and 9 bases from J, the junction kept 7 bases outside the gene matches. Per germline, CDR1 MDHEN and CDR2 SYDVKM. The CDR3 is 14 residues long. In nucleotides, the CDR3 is TGTGCCAGCAGTTTGGGGACAGGCATGATCATTCAGTACTTC. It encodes CASSLGTGMIIQYF.

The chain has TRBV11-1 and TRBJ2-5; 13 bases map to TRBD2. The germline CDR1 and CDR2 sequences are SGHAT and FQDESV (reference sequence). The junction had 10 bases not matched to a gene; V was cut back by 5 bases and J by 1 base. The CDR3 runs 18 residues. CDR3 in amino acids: CASSRVTSGGGTQETQYF. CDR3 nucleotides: TGTGCCAGCAGCCGCGTTACTAGCGGGGGGGGGACCCAAGAGACCCAGTACTTC. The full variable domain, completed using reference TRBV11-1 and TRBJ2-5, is EAEVAQSPRYKITEKSQAVAFWCDPISGHATLYWYRQILGQGPELLVQFQDESVVDDSQLPKDRFSAERLKGVDSTLKIQPAELGDSAMYLCASSRVTSGGGTQETQYFGPGTRLLVL.

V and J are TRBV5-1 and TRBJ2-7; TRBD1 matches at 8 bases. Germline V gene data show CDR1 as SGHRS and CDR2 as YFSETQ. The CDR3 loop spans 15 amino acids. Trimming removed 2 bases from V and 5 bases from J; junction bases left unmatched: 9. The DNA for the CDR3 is TGCGCCAGCAGCTTCCGGACAGGGAAAAATAACGAGCAGTACTTC. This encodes CASSFRTGKNNEQYF.

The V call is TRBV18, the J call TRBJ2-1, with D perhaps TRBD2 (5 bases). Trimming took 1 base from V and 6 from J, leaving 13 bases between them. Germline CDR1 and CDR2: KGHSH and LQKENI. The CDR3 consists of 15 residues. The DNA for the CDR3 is TGTGCCAGCTCACCACTGCGAAAAAGCGGCAATGAGCAGTTCTTC. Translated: CASSPLRKSGNEQFF.

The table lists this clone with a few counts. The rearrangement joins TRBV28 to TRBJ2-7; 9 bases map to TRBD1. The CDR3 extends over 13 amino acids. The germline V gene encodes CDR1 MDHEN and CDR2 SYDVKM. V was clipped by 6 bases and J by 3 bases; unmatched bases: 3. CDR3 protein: CASRGQGGYEQYF. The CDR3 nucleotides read TGTGCCAGCAGGGGACAGGGAGGCTACGAGCAGTACTTC.

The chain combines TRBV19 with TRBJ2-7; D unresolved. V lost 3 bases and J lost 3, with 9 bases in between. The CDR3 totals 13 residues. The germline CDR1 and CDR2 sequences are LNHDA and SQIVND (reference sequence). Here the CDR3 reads CASSMGSSYEQYF. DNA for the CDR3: TGTGCCAGTAGTATGGGATCCAGCTACGAGCAGTACTTC.